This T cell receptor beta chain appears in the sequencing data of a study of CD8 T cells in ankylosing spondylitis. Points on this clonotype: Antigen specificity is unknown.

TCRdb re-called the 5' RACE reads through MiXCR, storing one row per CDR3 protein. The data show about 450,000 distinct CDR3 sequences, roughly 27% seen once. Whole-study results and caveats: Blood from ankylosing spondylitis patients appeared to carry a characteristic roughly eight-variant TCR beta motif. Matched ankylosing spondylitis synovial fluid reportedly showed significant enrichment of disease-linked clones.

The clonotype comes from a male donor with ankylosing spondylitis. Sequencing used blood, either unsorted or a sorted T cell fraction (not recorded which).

This chain's CDR3 is CASSFGTGDNYGYTF. CDR3 nucleotides: TGCGCCAGCAGCTTTGGGACAGGGGACAATTATGGCTACACCTTC. The chain combines TRBV5-1 with TRBJ1-2; 10 nucleotides align to TRBD1. The CDR3 spans 15 residues. Germline CDR1 SGHRS, CDR2 YFSETQ. The V segment lost 2 bases and the J segment 5 bases; nucleotides outside the gene matches: 6.